This TCR beta chain was captured in a study of T cell repertoires in cytomegalovirus infection. Turning to the study itself: CMV epitopes, recently identified HLA-C-restricted and well-studied HLA-B-restricted, were used.

CDR1 is MNHNS and CDR2 is SASEGT in the germline V gene. V lost 5 bases to trimming and J lost 2 bases, with 13 bases between them. This CDR3 spans 14 amino acids. This clonotype was seen a handful of times. The antigen is not known. TCRdb itself ran the reads through MiXCR, one entry per CDR3 protein. The table records some 940,000 distinct CDR3 sequences, approximately 31% of them present only once. The chain combines TRBV6-1 with TRBJ2-7, with D possibly TRBD2 on 5 matching bases. This sequence was found in a human donor in good health (CMV status not recorded). Some clones in this sample may be carry-over from other donors' samples. Here the sequenced sample was cultured CD8+ T cells from PBMCs, taken from culture after CMV antigen stimulation. The CDR3 loop is CASSPLWGAYEQYF. The CDR3 nucleotides read TGTGCCAGCAGTCCTTTGTGGGGAGCCTACGAGCAGTACTTC.